These T cell receptor beta chains were read from a single sample in a study of beta chain features in type 1 diabetes. Here immunoSEQ multiplex PCR was the method, and the copy in TCRdb shows in-frame clones only, minus some. The sample gives around 650,000 clones, around 11% of which show up once; more than 0.09% is in the top ten. Source material: naive CD4+ T cells from blood. The receptors come from a man aged 25-40 years with type 1 diabetes. Each CDR3 is given with its conserved first and last residue.

V: TRBV9; CDR3: CASSVTSDTQYF
V: TRBV2; CDR3: CASSVQDANTGELFF
V: TRBV5-4; CDR3: CASSSRQGPGAYEQYF
V: TRBV7-9; CDR3: CASSLTTRAETQYF
V: TRBV19; CDR3: CASHRPGFYNEQFF
V: TRBV29-1; CDR3: CSVYATNSYEQYF
V: TRBV5-1; CDR3: CASSASGPVPLNYGYTF
V: TRBV12-5; CDR3: CASGLGQLYTDTQYF
V: TRBV5-4; CDR3: CASSDRDWMYTEAFF
V: TRBV2; CDR3: CAIQGEDNSPLHF
V: TRBV7-9; CDR3: CASSLWGTGKSYEQYF